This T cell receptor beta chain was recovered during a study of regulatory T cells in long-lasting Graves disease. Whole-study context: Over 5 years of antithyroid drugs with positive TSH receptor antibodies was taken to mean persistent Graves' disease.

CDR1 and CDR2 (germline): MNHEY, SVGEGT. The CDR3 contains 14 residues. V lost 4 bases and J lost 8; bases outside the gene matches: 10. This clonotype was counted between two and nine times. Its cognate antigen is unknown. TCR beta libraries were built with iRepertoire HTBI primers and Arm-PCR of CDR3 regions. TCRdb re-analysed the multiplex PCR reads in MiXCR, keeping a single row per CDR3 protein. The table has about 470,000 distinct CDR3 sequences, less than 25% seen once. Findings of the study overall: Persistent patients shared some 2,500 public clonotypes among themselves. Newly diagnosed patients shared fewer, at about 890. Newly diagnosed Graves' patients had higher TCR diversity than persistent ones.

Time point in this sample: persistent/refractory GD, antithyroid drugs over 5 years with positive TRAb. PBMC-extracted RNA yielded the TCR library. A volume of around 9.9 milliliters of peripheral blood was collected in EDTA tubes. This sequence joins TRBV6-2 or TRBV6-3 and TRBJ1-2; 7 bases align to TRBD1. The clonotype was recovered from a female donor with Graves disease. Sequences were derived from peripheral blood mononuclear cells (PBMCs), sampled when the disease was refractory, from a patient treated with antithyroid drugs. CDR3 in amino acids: CASSFGNRGTGYTF. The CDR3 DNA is TGTGCCAGCAGTTTTGGAAACAGGGGAACGGGCTACACCTTC.